Each of the 29 T cell receptor beta chains below was sequenced from the same sample in a study of shared clonotypes between healthy human individuals. TCRdb's copy holds only in-frame clones and misses some; the assay was immunoSEQ multiplex PCR. The repertoire holds a few million clones, approximately 92% seen once, with 0.11% to 0.15% in the top ten. Sequencing was carried out using naive CD4+ T cells sorted from blood. The subset: CD45RA+ positively selected. The receptors shown here come from a man between 18 and 35 years old in good health.

V is TRBV27 and J is TRBJ1-2; perhaps TRBD1 as D (6 bases). Germline lookup yields CDR1 MNHEY and CDR2 SMNVEV (reference sequence). V was trimmed by 5 bases and J by 5 bases, leaving 12 bases between them. The CDR3 loop spans 13 amino acids. CDR3: CASSLRQEYGYTF. The CDR3 nucleotides are TGTGCCAGCAGTCTCCGACAGGAATATGGCTACACCTTC.

The CDR3 region is CAWMIDPRETQYF. DNA of the CDR3: TGTGCCTGGATGATAGATCCCCGGGAGACCCAGTACTTC. The J gene is TRBJ2-5, the V gene TRBV30; D is unclear. Trimming left V 4 bases short and J 5 bases short, with 14 bases between. The germline gives CDR1 GTSNPN, CDR2 SVGIG (reference sequence). The CDR3 has 13 residues.

The chain uses TRBV5-1 and TRBJ2-1; TRBD1 aligns across 8 bases. J lost 8 bases, V lost 4 bases, and 5 bases had no gene match. The CDR3 runs to 13 residues. The germline V gene has CDR1 SGHRS and CDR2 YFSETQ. The CDR3 spells CASSISGGHEQFF. CDR3 in DNA: TGCGCCAGCAGCATCTCAGGGGGCCATGAGCAGTTCTTC.

This clone was recorded only once. CDR3 region: CASSLTLSMVEGYTF. The CDR3 DNA is TGTGCCAGCAGTTTGACCTTATCTATGGTAGAGGGCTACACCTTC. This rearrangement joins TRBV28 to TRBJ1-2; D is unclear. In germline, CDR1 is MDHEN, CDR2 SYDVKM. This CDR3 contains 15 residues. With 3 bases removed from V and 8 bases from J, the gap between germline ends came to 19 bases.

This chain joins TRBV28 and TRBJ2-1, with D tentatively TRBD1 (7 bases). CDR1 and CDR2 (germline): MDHEN, SYDVKM. The ends were cut back, 6 bases at V and 6 bases at J, with 18 bases in the middle. The CDR3 length is 15 residues. The DNA for the CDR3 is TGTGCCAGCAGCCGGCGGGACAGCCTAATCAATGAGCAGTTCTTC. It codes for CASSRRDSLINEQFF.

The chain joins TRBV4-3 to TRBJ1-1; D is uncertain. Germline lookup yields CDR1 LGHNA and CDR2 YSLEER. The CDR3 consists of 15 residues. Trimming shortened V by 0 bases and J by 5 bases, and 13 bases separated the two germline ends. The CDR3 protein is CASSQDSVIPTEAFF. In DNA form, the CDR3 reads TGCGCCAGCAGCCAAGATTCGGTGATTCCAACTGAAGCTTTCTTT.

This chain uses TRBV2 with TRBJ2-3; TRBD1 might be the D (5 bases). The CDR3 has 16 residues. V was cut by 11 bases and J by 0 bases, with 21 bases left in between. Germline CDR1 and CDR2: SNHLY and FYNNEI. CDR3 in amino acids: CAGVGQQAFSTDTQYF. The CDR3 DNA sequence: TGTGCCGGCGTCGGACAACAGGCTTTTAGCACAGATACGCAGTATTTT.

The CDR3, as DNA: TGTGCCAGCAGTTACATGACTAGCGGGATGAATACGCAGTATTTT. Protein: CASSYMTSGMNTQYF. This chain connects TRBV6-6 to TRBJ2-3, with TRBD2 matching over 11 bases. There are 15 residues in the CDR3. J gave up 7 bases and V 2 bases, and 5 bases lay outside the gene matches. Germline assignment: CDR1 MNHNY and CDR2 SVGAGI (reference sequence).

The chain employs TRBV6-5 and TRBJ2-3; D uncertain. The CDR3 length is 14 residues. The germline CDR1 and CDR2 sequences are MNHEY and SVGAGI. V lost 4 bases and J lost 1, with 9 bases in between. In nucleotides, the CDR3 is TGTGCCAGCAGTTCCAGCGAAGGCACAGATACGCAGTATTTT. Its translation is CASSSSEGTDTQYF.

CDR3: CASKQEATPHGYTF. DNA of the CDR3: TGTGCCAGCAAACAGGAAGCAACGCCCCATGGCTACACCTTC. The V and J genes are TRBV6-6 and TRBJ1-2; maybe TRBD1 (5 bases). CDR3 length: 14 residues. Germline CDR1 is MNHNY and CDR2 is SVGAGI (reference sequence). V was trimmed by 7 bases and J by 6 bases, leaving 18 bases between them.

The J gene is TRBJ1-1, the V gene TRBV5-4; 7 bases match TRBD1. Trimming cost V 4 bases and J 2 bases; bases outside gene matches: 5. The CDR3 consists of 14 residues. Per germline, CDR1 SGHNT and CDR2 YYREEE (reference sequence). CDR3 nucleotide sequence: TGTGCCAGCAGCACGGGACAGATAAACACTGAAGCTTTCTTT. It translates to CASSTGQINTEAFF.

The rearrangement joins TRBV6-1 to TRBJ2-2; D is unclear. Between the trimmed V and J ends, which lost 3 bases and 9 bases, there was a span of 11 bases. The CDR3 is 13 amino acids. CDR1 is MNHNS and CDR2 is SASEGT in the germline V gene. The CDR3 loop reads CASSDGPFRELFF. The DNA of the CDR3 is TGTGCCAGCAGTGATGGACCATTTAGGGAGCTGTTTTTT.

The chain uses TRBV6-1 and TRBJ1-5; 11 nucleotides match TRBD1. This CDR3 has 19 amino acids. V gave up 4 bases and J gave up 5 bases; unmatched junction bases: 16. Germline CDR1 reads MNHNS; CDR2 reads SASEGT. Here the CDR3 reads CASSGTGGGLYSVDQPQHF. In DNA, the CDR3 is TGTGCCAGCAGTGGGACAGGGGGCGGGTTATATAGTGTCGATCAGCCCCAGCATTTT.

The rearrangement joins TRBV11-2 to TRBJ2-3, with 7 positions matching TRBD2. V dropped 5 bases and J dropped 4; count of bases not matched to a gene: 6. The CDR3 covers 14 residues. CDR1 is SGHAT and CDR2 is FQNNGV in the germline V gene. The CDR3 region has the DNA TGTGCCAGCAGCGTGGGAGCGGGATCAGATACGCAGTATTTT. Protein: CASSVGAGSDTQYF.

The chain joins TRBV10-3 to TRBJ1-1, with D possibly being TRBD1 (6 bases). With 4 bases removed from V and 4 bases from J, the gap between germline ends came to 22 bases. The CDR3 has 17 amino acids. Looked up from germline, CDR1 is ENHRY and CDR2 is SYGVKD. The CDR3 region is CAISVGQTYPGGTEAFF. In DNA, the CDR3 is TGTGCCATCAGTGTCGGACAGACCTATCCGGGGGGCACTGAAGCTTTCTTT.

The genes are TRBV12-2 and TRBJ1-5; the table's D call of TRBD1 was not tested on the DNA. TRBV12-2 is a listed pseudogene. There are 15 residues in the CDR3. CDR3: CASRGDRAGNQPQHF. DNA for the CDR3: TGTGCAAGTCGCGGGGACAGGGCGGGCAATCAGCCCCAGCATTTT.

This chain connects TRBV7-2 to TRBJ2-1; 9 bases map to TRBD2. CDR3 length: 15 residues. Germline loops: CDR1 SGHTA, CDR2 FQGNSA. V lost 5 bases to trimming and J lost 3 bases; unmatched junction nucleotides: 5. The CDR3 DNA sequence: TGTGCCAGCAGCCCCGGACTAGCGCACTACAATGAGCAGTTCTTC. The encoded protein is CASSPGLAHYNEQFF.

The chain is built from TRBV14 and TRBJ2-1; 11 bases align to TRBD2. V dropped 3 bases and J dropped 7; count of bases not matched to a gene: 5. The germline gives CDR1 SGHDN, CDR2 FVKESK. CDR3 length equals 15 residues. The CDR3 DNA is TGTGCCAGCAGCCAGGGACTAGCGGTTAAGAATGAGCAGTTCTTC. Translated: CASSQGLAVKNEQFF.

This chain uses TRBV7-2 with TRBJ2-7; D uncertain. Deletions cut 4 bases from V and 5 bases from J, with 12 bases between. The CDR3 extends over 13 amino acids. Looked up from germline, CDR1 is SGHTA and CDR2 is FQGNSA. As DNA, the CDR3 is TGTGCCAGCAGCTCCGACCCTCCGCACGAGCAGTACTTC. Translated: CASSSDPPHEQYF.

The chain uses TRBV18 and TRBJ1-1, with TRBD1 matching 10 bases. V lost 1 base, J lost 4 bases, and 3 bases stayed unmatched. CDR1 KGHSH and CDR2 LQKENI come from the germline V gene. The CDR3 covers 15 residues. The CDR3 nucleotides are TGTGCCAGCTCACCACTGACAGGGGGCTTCACTGAAGCTTTCTTT. Amino acids: CASSPLTGGFTEAFF. Filled out from reference TRBV18 and TRBJ1-1, the complete variable domain reads NAGVMQNPRHLVRRRGQEARLRCSPMKGHSHVYWYRQLPEEGLKFMVYLQKENIIDESGMPKERFSAEFPKEGPSILRIQQVVRGDSAAYFCASSPLTGGFTEAFFGQGTRLTVV.

This clone has a single count. V usage is TRBV7-2 and J usage is TRBJ2-7; D is possibly TRBD1 (5 bases). Germline loops: CDR1 SGHTA, CDR2 FQGNSA. The CDR3 runs to 12 residues. V gave up 5 bases and J gave up 3 bases, with 8 bases separating them. CDR3 sequence reads: CASSGHVYEQYF. As DNA, the CDR3 is TGTGCCAGCAGCGGACACGTCTACGAGCAGTACTTC.

This clone was found a few times. The genes are TRBV30 and TRBJ1-5; weak D call: TRBD1 (5 bases). The CDR3 has 11 residues. Deletions cut 1 base from V and 12 bases from J, with 10 bases between. Germline CDR1 is GTSNPN and CDR2 is SVGIG (reference sequence). This chain's CDR3 is CAWSAGTRQHF. For the CDR3, the DNA is TGTGCCTGGAGTGCCGGGACGCGCCAGCATTTT.

The chain couples TRBV29-1 to TRBJ2-3, with a possible D match to TRBD2 (6 bases). The CDR3 extends over 14 amino acids. CDR1 and CDR2 from the germline V gene are SQVTM and ANQGSEA. V lost 4 bases and J lost 6, with 17 bases in between. CDR3 sequence: CSVVESWLADTQYF. CDR3 DNA sequence: TGCAGCGTTGTGGAGAGTTGGCTAGCGGATACGCAGTATTTT.

The rearrangement links TRBV28 to TRBJ2-7; the match to TRBD1 covers 8 bases. The CDR3 is 13 residues long. V lost 11 bases to trimming and J lost 3 bases; unmatched junction nucleotides: 9. CDR1 and CDR2 (germline): MDHEN, SYDVKM. The CDR3 coding sequence is TGTGCCTCAAAAGAGACAGGGGACTACGAGCAGTACTTC. Translated: CASKETGDYEQYF.

The chain uses TRBV18 and TRBJ2-2; D ambiguous. The CDR3 has 15 amino acids. Trimming left V 2 bases short and J 1 base short, with 8 bases between. CDR1 is KGHSH and CDR2 is LQKENI in the germline V gene. CDR3 DNA: TGTGCCAGCTCACCATGGGCTGAGAACACCGGGGAGCTGTTTTTT. Amino acids: CASSPWAENTGELFF.

The rearrangement joins TRBV14 to TRBJ1-6; unclear D gene. This CDR3 has 12 amino acids. Trimming removed 2 bases from V and 9 bases from J, with 5 bases in between. Germline loops: CDR1 SGHDN, CDR2 FVKESK. This chain's CDR3 is CASSQYRSPLHF. CDR3 sequence (DNA): TGTGCCAGCAGCCAATACCGTTCACCCCTCCACTTT.

The gene calls are TRBV28 and TRBJ1-2; the D is unclear. Germline V gene data show CDR1 as MDHEN and CDR2 as SYDVKM. Deletions cut 7 bases from V and 13 bases from J, with 10 bases between. The CDR3 runs to 9 residues. The CDR3 sequence: CASTPPVTF. CDR3 bases: TGTGCCAGCACCCCCCCAGTCACCTTC.

The chain joins TRBV5-1 to TRBJ1-3; TRBD1 matches 10 bases. The V and J ends lost 3 bases and 3 bases, in that order; junction bases with no gene match: 3. Germline V gene sequence: CDR1 SGHRS, CDR2 YFSETQ. The CDR3 runs to 15 residues. The CDR3 DNA reads TGCGCCAGCAGCTCCGGGACAGGGGTTGGAAACACCATATATTTT. Encoded protein: CASSSGTGVGNTIYF.

This chain connects TRBV6-1 to TRBJ1-2, with 7 bases identical to TRBD1. In germline, CDR1 is MNHNS, CDR2 SASEGT. V lost 4 bases, J lost 4 bases, and 9 bases stayed unmatched. CDR3 size: 15 residues. CDR3 nucleotides: TGTGCCAGCAGTGTGGAGCCAGGGGGATCCTATGGCTACACCTTC. Amino acids: CASSVEPGGSYGYTF.